This T cell receptor beta chain was obtained from a study of metastatic and nonmetastatic thyroid tumors. Patients had received no treatment of any kind before thyroid surgery. TCRdb recomputed clones from the PCR reads via MiXCR. In the table there are roughly 9,900 clones, about 26% of which are singletons. Sequencing was performed on tumor tissue. The TCR was taken from a male donor with papillary thyroid cancer or a benign thyroid nodule (not recorded which). Some clones in this sample may be carry-over from other donors' samples.

CDR3 nucleotide sequence: TGCAGTGCTACCCGACTAGCGGGAGGCTCAGATACGCAGTATTTT. Protein product: CSATRLAGGSDTQYF. This rearrangement joins TRBV20-1 to TRBJ2-3; TRBD2 agrees at 13 bases. The CDR3 loop spans 15 amino acids. After removal of 4 bases from V and 4 bases from J, the junction contained 5 bases not matched to a gene. Germline CDR1 reads DFQATT; CDR2 reads SNEGSKA (reference sequence).